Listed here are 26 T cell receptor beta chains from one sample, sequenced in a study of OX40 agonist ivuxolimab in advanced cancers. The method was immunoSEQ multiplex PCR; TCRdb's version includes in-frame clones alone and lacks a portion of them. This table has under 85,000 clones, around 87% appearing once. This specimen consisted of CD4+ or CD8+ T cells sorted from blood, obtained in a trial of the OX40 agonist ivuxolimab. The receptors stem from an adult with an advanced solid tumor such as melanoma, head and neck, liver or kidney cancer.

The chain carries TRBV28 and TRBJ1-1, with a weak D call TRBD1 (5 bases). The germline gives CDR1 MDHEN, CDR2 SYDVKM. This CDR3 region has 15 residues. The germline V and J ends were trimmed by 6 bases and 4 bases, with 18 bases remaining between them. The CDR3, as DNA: TGTGCCAGCAGCCGCCTGGGCCCGGGGACCACTGAAGCTTTCTTT. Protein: CASSRLGPGTTEAFF.

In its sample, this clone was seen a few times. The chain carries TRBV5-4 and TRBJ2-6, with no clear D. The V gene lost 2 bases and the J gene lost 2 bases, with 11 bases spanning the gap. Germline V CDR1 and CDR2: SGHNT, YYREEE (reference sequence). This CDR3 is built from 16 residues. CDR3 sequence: CASSLEPFAGANVLTF. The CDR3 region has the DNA TGTGCCAGCAGCTTAGAACCCTTCGCTGGGGCCAACGTCCTGACTTTC.

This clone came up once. CDR3 in amino acids: CAWSDPAWASQETQYF. CDR3 coding DNA: TGTGCCTGGAGTGACCCCGCTTGGGCCTCTCAAGAGACCCAGTACTTC. The chain couples TRBV30 to TRBJ2-5; D is unclear. The CDR3 totals 16 residues. Per the germline V gene, CDR1 is GTSNPN and CDR2 is SVGIG (reference sequence). V was trimmed by 1 base and J by 2 bases, leaving 17 bases between them.

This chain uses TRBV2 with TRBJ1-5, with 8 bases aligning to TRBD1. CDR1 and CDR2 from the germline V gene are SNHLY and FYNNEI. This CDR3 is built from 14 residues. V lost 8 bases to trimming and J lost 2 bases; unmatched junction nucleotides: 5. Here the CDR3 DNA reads TGTGCCAGCCGACAGGGGACGGGCAATCAGCCCCAGCATTTT. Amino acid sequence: CASRQGTGNQPQHF.

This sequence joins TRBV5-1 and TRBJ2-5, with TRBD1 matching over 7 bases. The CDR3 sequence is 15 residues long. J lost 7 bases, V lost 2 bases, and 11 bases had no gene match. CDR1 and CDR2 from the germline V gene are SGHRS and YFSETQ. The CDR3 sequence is CASSFELDRVGTQYF. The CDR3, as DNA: TGCGCCAGCAGCTTCGAACTAGACAGGGTTGGGACCCAGTACTTC.

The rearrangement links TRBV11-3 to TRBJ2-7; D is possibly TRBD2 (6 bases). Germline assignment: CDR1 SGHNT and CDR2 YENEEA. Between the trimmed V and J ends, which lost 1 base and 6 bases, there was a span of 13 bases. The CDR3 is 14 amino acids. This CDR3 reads CASSLGGVLSEQYF. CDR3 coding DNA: TGTGCCAGCAGCTTAGGCGGGGTCTTGAGCGAGCAGTACTTC.

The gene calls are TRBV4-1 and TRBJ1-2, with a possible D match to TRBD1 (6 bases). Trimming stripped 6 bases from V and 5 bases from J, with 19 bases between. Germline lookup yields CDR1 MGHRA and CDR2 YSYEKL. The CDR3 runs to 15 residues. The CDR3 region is CASRETGQKEYGYTF. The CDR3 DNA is TGCGCCAGCAGGGAAACAGGGCAAAAAGAATATGGCTACACCTTC.

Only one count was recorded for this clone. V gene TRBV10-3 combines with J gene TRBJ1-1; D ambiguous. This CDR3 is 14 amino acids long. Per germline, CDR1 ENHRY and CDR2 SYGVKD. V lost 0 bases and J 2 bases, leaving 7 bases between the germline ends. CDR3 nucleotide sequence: TGTGCCATCAGTGAGTCGCCGGTCAACACTGAAGCTTTCTTT. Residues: CAISESPVNTEAFF.

The CDR3 is CASSFGGYGELFF. In nucleotides, the CDR3 is TGTGCCAGCAGCTTCGGGGGGTACGGGGAGCTGTTTTTT. The chain has TRBV5-8 and TRBJ2-2; TRBD2 agrees at 7 bases. The ends lost 2 bases at V and 7 bases at J; junction bases unmatched: 2. Germline assignment: CDR1 SGHTS and CDR2 YDEGEE. CDR3 length: 13 amino acids.

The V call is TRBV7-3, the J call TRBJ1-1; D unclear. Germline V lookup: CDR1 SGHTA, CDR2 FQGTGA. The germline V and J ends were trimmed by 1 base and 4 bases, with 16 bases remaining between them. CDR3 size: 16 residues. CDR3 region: CASSLSGRSGITEAFF. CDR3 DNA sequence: TGTGCCAGCAGCTTAAGCGGTCGGAGCGGGATCACTGAAGCTTTCTTT.

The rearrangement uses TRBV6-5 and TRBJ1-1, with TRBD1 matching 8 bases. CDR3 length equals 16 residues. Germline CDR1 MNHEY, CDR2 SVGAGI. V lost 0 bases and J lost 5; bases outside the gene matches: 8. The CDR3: CASSYSAGGAGTEAFF. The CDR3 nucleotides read TGTGCCAGCAGTTACTCAGCAGGGGGCGCTGGGACTGAAGCTTTCTTT.

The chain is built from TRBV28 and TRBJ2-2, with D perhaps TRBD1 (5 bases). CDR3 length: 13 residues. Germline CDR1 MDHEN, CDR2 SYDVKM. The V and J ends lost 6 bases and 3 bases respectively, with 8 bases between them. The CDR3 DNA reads TGTGCCAGCAGAAAGACAGACACCGGGGAGCTGTTTTTT. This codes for CASRKTDTGELFF.

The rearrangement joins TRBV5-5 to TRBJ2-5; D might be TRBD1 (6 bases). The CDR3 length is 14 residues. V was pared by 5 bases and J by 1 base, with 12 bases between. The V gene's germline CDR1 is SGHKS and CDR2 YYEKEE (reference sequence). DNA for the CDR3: TGTGCCAGCAGATCGACAGGATCCCAAGAGACCCAGTACTTC. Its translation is CASRSTGSQETQYF.

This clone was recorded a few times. The CDR3 region is CASSGQRFYGYTF. DNA of the CDR3: TGTGCCAGTAGTGGCCAGCGCTTCTATGGCTACACCTTC. This chain links TRBV19 with TRBJ1-2; D gene unclear. The ends were cut back, 5 bases at V and 4 bases at J, with 11 bases in the middle. This CDR3 is 13 amino acids long. CDR1 LNHDA and CDR2 SQIVND come from the germline V gene (reference sequence).

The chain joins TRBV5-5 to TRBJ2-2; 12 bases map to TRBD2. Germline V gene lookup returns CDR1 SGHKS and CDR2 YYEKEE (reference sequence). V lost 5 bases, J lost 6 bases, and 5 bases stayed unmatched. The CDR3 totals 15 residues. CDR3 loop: CASSRTSGTPGELFF. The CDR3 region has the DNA TGTGCCAGCAGTCGGACTAGCGGGACCCCCGGGGAGCTGTTTTTT.

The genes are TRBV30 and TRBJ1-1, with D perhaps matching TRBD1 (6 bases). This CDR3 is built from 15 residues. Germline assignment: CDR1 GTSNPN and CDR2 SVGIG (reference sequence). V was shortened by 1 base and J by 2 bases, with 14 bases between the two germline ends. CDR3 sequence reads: CAWSGGAVINTEAFF. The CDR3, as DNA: TGTGCCTGGAGTGGGGGGGCAGTCATAAACACTGAAGCTTTCTTT.

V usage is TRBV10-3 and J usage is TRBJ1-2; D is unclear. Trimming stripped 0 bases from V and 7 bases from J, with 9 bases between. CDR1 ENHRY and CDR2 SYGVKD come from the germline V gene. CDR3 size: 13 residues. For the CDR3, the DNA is TGTGCCATCAGTGAGTCCGGCAGAGGTGGCTACACCTTC. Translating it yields CAISESGRGGYTF.

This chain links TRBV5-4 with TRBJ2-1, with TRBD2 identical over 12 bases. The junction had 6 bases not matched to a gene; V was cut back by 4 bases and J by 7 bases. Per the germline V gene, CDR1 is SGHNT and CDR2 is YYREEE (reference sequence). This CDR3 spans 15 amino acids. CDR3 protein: CASSLGTSGYNEQFF. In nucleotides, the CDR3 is TGTGCCAGCAGCCTTGGGACTAGCGGGTATAATGAGCAGTTCTTC.

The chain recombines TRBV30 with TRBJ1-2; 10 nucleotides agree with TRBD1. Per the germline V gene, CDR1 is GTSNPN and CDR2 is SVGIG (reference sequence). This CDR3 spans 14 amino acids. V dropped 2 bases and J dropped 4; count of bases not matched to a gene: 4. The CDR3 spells CAWSQTGGIYGYTF. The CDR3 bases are TGTGCCTGGAGTCAGACAGGGGGCATCTATGGCTACACCTTC. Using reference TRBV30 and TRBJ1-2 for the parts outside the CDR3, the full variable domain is SQTIHQWPATLVQPVGSPLSLECTVEGTSNPNLYWYRQAAGRGLQLLFYSVGIGQISSEVPQNLSASRPQDRQFILSSKKLLLSDSGFYLCAWSQTGGIYGYTFGSGTRLTVV.

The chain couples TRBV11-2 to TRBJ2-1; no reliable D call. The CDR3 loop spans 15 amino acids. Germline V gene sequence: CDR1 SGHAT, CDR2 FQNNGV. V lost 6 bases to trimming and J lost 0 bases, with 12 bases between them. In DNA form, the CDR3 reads TGTGCCAGCAGTGAAGGTGCGAGCTCCTACAATGAGCAGTTCTTC. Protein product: CASSEGASSYNEQFF.

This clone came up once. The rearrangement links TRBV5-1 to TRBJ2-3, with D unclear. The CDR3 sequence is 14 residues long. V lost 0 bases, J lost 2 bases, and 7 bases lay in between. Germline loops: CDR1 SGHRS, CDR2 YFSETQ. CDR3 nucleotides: TGCGCCAGCAGCTTGGCCTACCACACAGATACGCAGTATTTT. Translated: CASSLAYHTDTQYF.

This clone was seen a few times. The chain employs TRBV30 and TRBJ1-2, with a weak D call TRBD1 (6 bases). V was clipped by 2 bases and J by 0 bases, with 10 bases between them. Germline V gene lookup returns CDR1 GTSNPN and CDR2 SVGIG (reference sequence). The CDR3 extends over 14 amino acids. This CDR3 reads CAWSWGPANYGYTF. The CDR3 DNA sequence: TGTGCCTGGAGTTGGGGGCCAGCTAACTATGGCTACACCTTC.

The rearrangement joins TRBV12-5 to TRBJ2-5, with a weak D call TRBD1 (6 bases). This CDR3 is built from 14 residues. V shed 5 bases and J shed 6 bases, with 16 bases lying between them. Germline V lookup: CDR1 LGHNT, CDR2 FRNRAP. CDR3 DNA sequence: TGTGCTAGTGGTCCTGGCCACAGGGAAAAGACCCAGTACTTC. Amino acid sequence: CASGPGHREKTQYF.

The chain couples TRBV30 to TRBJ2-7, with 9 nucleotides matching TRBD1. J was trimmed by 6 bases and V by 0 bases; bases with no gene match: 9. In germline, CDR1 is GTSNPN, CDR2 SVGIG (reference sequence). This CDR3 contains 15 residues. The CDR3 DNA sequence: TGTGCCTGGAGTGTACGGTCCGGACAGGGGTCCGAGCAGTACTTC. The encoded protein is CAWSVRSGQGSEQYF.

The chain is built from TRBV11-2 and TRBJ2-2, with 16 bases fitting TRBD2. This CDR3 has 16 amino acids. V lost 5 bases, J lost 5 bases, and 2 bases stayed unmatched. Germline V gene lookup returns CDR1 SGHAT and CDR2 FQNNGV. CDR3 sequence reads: CASSKGLAGGTGELFF. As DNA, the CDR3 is TGTGCCAGCAGCAAGGGACTAGCGGGGGGGACCGGGGAGCTGTTTTTT.

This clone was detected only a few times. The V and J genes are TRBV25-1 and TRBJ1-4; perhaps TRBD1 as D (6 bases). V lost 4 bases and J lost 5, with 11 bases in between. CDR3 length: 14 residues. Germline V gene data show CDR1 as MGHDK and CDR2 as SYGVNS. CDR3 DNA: TGTGCCAGCAGTGGGACAGTTTCCAATGAAAAACTGTTTTTT. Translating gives CASSGTVSNEKLFF.